The rows below give T cell receptor beta chains drawn from one sample of a study of CD8 T cells in ankylosing spondylitis. A single record per CDR3 protein comes from TCRdb applying MiXCR to the 5' RACE reads. The top ten hold approximately 0.93% of the sample, which has about 440,000 distinct CDR3 sequences, roughly 15% seen once. Input material: blood, either unsorted or a sorted T cell fraction (not recorded which). These receptors all come from a male donor with ankylosing spondylitis. Each CDR3 is given with its conserved first and last residue. A D gene is named only where the DNA matches it firmly. Expanded clones get a size class; other rows say once, few or many, or leave the size out.

D gene	V gene	clone size	J gene	CDR3 protein	CDR3 DNA
TRBD2	TRBV6-1	few	TRBJ2-1	CASLAGGRLNEQFF	TGTGCCAGCCTAGCGGGGGGGCGACTCAATGAGCAGTTCTTC
NA	TRBV9	NA	TRBJ2-2	CASSAEIGELFF	TGTGCCAGCAGCGCAGAAATCGGGGAGCTGTTTTTT
TRBD2	TRBV7-3	NA	TRBJ2-3	CASSLSPAGARTDTQYF	TGTGCCAGCAGCTTAAGCCCAGCGGGGGCCCGCACAGATACGCAGTATTTT
NA	TRBV3-1	many	TRBJ2-1	CASSEADEQFF	TGTGCCAGCAGCGAAGCCGATGAGCAGTTCTTC
NA	TRBV5-6	NA	TRBJ2-3	CASSLGPPTDTQYF	TGTGCCAGCAGCTTAGGGCCTCCCACAGATACGCAGTATTTT
NA	TRBV11-2	NA	TRBJ1-5	CASSLGEGGNQPQHF	TGTGCCAGCAGCTTAGGAGAGGGTGGCAATCAGCCCCAGCATTTT
TRBD1	TRBV20-1	NA	TRBJ2-1	CSATVGGEREQFF	TGCAGTGCGACAGTAGGGGGCGAGCGTGAGCAGTTCTTC
NA	TRBV19	NA	TRBJ2-6	CATRGGAPGANVLTF	TGTGCCACAAGGGGGGGCGCCCCTGGGGCCAACGTCCTGACTTTC
TRBD2	TRBV11-2	NA	TRBJ2-3	CASSFSGRVPDTQYF	TGTGCCAGCAGCTTTAGCGGGAGAGTCCCAGATACGCAGTATTTT
TRBD1	TRBV12-3/TRBV12-4	few	TRBJ1-1	CASGTSGTAEAFF	TGTGCCAGCGGAACCTCCGGGACAGCTGAAGCTTTCTTT
TRBD2	TRBV18	few	TRBJ2-2	CASSPRGSGSTTGELFF	TGTGCCAGCTCACCGCGGGGTAGCGGGAGTACCACCGGGGAGCTGTTTTTT
NA	TRBV20-1	NA	TRBJ2-3	CSARRETDTQYF	TGCAGTGCTAGGAGGGAGACAGATACGCAGTATTTT
TRBD2	TRBV20-1	NA	TRBJ2-1	CSASERASGGFLRSYNEQFF	TGCAGTGCCAGTGAGAGGGCTAGCGGGGGGTTCCTAAGGTCCTACAATGAGCAGTTCTTC
NA	TRBV6-1	few	TRBJ2-2	CASRVATQNTGELFF	TGTGCCAGCAGGGTGGCTACCCAGAACACCGGGGAGCTGTTTTTT
TRBD1	TRBV7-2	NA	TRBJ1-5	CASSLRRTGMAQPQHF	TGTGCCAGCAGCTTAAGGCGGACAGGGATGGCTCAGCCCCAGCATTTT
NA	TRBV5-1	NA	TRBJ1-3	CASSLGTEGNTIYF	TGCGCCAGCAGCTTAGGGACGGAAGGAAACACCATATATTTT
TRBD2	TRBV7-3	NA	TRBJ2-3	CASSLFVGREDTQYF	TGTGCCAGCAGCTTGTTCGTCGGGAGGGAAGATACGCAGTATTTT
NA	TRBV5-1	many	TRBJ2-5	CASSHLQETQYF	TGCGCCAGCAGCCACCTCCAAGAGACCCAGTACTTC
NA	TRBV7-2	NA	TRBJ2-7	CASSLADGSYEQYF	TGTGCCAGCAGCTTAGCCGACGGCTCCTACGAGCAGTACTTC
NA	TRBV27	NA	TRBJ1-5	CASSPWTNSNQPQHF	TGTGCCAGCAGCCCGTGGACAAACAGCAATCAGCCCCAGCATTTT
TRBD1	TRBV7-2	many	TRBJ2-4	CASSPGQGRGAKNIQYF	TGTGCCAGCAGCCCCGGACAGGGCAGGGGAGCCAAAAACATTCAGTACTTC
TRBD1	TRBV4-3	NA	TRBJ2-2	CASSQKGQGASGELFF	TGCGCCAGCAGCCAAAAGGGACAGGGGGCGAGCGGGGAGCTGTTTTTT
TRBD2	TRBV20-1	NA	TRBJ2-3	CSGARSGELTDTQYF	TGCAGTGGGGCGAGGAGCGGGGAACTAACAGATACGCAGTATTTT
TRBD2	TRBV20-1	few	TRBJ2-3	CSATQGRGSTDTQYF	TGCAGTGCCACGCAAGGGCGGGGGAGCACAGATACGCAGTATTTT
TRBD1	TRBV29-1	few	TRBJ2-2	CSVKGGQGLTGELFF	TGCAGCGTCAAAGGGGGACAGGGTCTTACCGGGGAGCTGTTTTTT
TRBD2	TRBV20-1	NA	TRBJ2-1	CSARDRKASGRGFEGEQFF	TGCAGTGCTAGAGATAGGAAGGCTAGCGGGAGGGGTTTCGAGGGTGAGCAGTTCTTC
TRBD1	TRBV5-1	many	TRBJ2-7	CASSLGTGVIYEQYF	TGCGCCAGCAGCTTGGGGACAGGGGTTATCTACGAGCAGTACTTC
NA	TRBV9	few	TRBJ1-6	CASSATGSSYNSPLHF	TGTGCCAGCAGCGCAACAGGGAGCTCCTATAATTCACCCCTCCACTTT
NA	TRBV6-6	NA	TRBJ1-2	CASTDPAGYGYTF	TGTGCCAGCACCGATCCGGCAGGCTATGGCTACACCTTC
NA	TRBV6-1	NA	TRBJ1-5	CASMIHLTGANQPQHF	TGTGCCAGCATGATTCACCTGACCGGGGCTAATCAGCCCCAGCATTTT
NA	TRBV12-3/TRBV12-4	many	TRBJ1-2	CASSLAYGYTF	TGTGCCAGCAGTTTAGCCTATGGCTACACCTTC
NA	TRBV7-2	NA	TRBJ1-6	CASSARTARSPLHF	TGTGCCAGCAGCGCAAGGACAGCCAGATCACCCCTCCACTTT
NA	TRBV7-6	NA	TRBJ1-1	CASSFPQTGRTEVFF	TGTGCCAGCAGCTTCCCTCAGACGGGGCGGACTGAAGTTTTCTTT
TRBD2	TRBV19	few	TRBJ2-1	CASSGGRVDNEQFF	TGTGCCAGTAGTGGCGGGAGAGTCGACAATGAGCAGTTCTTC
NA	TRBV19	few	TRBJ1-6	CASSMRRGYNSPLHF	TGTGCCAGTAGTATGCGAAGGGGCTATAATTCACCCCTCCACTTT
TRBD1	TRBV27	NA	TRBJ2-5	CASSFAGTGRSETQYF	TGTGCCAGCAGTTTCGCCGGGACAGGGAGGTCAGAGACCCAGTACTTC
TRBD2	TRBV6-1	NA	TRBJ2-1	CASSPRGSGRSNEQFF	TGTGCCAGCAGCCCACGGGGTAGCGGGAGGTCCAATGAGCAGTTCTTC
NA	TRBV7-2	few	TRBJ2-3	CASSLIPASVGDTQYF	TGTGCCAGCAGCTTAATTCCCGCTAGTGTGGGAGATACGCAGTATTTT
TRBD2	TRBV6-1	few	TRBJ2-1	CASRGGGTSPNEQFF	TGTGCCAGCAGGGGCGGTGGGACTAGTCCCAATGAGCAGTTCTTC
NA	TRBV20-1	many	TRBJ1-2	CSARDTPGGYTF	TGCAGTGCTAGAGATACACCGGGAGGCTACACCTTC
TRBD2	TRBV5-1	few	TRBJ2-3	CASRLGLPSLDTQYF	TGCGCCAGCAGACTGGGACTACCTAGCTTAGATACGCAGTATTTT
NA	TRBV15	NA	TRBJ2-3	CATRLEVLTDTQYF	TGTGCCACCCGACTAGAGGTACTCACAGATACGCAGTATTTT
NA	TRBV7-2	many	TRBJ1-2	CASSSSNYGYTF	TGTGCCAGCAGCTCGAGCAACTATGGCTACACCTTC
NA	TRBV5-1	NA	TRBJ2-1	CASSNELSSYNEQFF	TGCGCCAGCAGCAACGAGCTGAGCTCCTACAATGAGCAGTTCTTC
NA	TRBV28	NA	TRBJ2-7	CASSPQLRRFEQYF	TGTGCCAGCAGTCCACAACTAAGACGCTTCGAGCAGTACTTC
NA	TRBV20-1	few	TRBJ2-7	CSAGGRSSYEQYF	TGCAGTGCTGGAGGGCGGAGCTCCTACGAGCAGTACTTC
NA	TRBV4-3	many	TRBJ1-6	CASSHQGTSPLHF	TGCGCCAGCAGCCACCAGGGAACTTCACCCCTCCACTTT
TRBD1	TRBV6-5	NA	TRBJ2-5	CASSYSSGQGQETQYF	TGTGCCAGCAGTTACTCGTCCGGACAGGGGCAAGAGACCCAGTACTTC
NA	TRBV7-8	NA	TRBJ2-3	CASSLPTGFTDTQYF	TGTGCCAGCAGCTTACCCACAGGCTTCACAGATACGCAGTATTTT
NA	TRBV5-1	many	TRBJ2-2	CASSQVTAGELFF	TGCGCCAGCAGCCAAGTGACGGCCGGGGAGCTGTTTTTT